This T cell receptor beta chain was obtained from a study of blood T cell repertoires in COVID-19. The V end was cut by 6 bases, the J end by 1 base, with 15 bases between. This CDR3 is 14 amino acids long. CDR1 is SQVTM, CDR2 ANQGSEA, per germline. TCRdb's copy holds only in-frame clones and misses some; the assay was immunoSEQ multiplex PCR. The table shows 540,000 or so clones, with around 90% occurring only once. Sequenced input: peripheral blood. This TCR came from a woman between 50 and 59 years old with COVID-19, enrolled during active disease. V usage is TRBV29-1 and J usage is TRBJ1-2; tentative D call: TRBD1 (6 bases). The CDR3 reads CSVPGQSLNYGYTF. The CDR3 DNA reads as TGCAGCGTACCTGGACAGTCACTTAACTATGGCTACACCTTC.